The sequence of this T cell receptor (beta chain) was determined in a study of response to subunit inactivated influenza vaccine. Study-level points and caveats: New T cells are recruited in small numbers by each seasonal influenza vaccination, according to the authors' suggestion.

V shed 1 base, J shed 6 bases, and the junction held 3 bases outside the gene matches. This CDR3 region has 14 residues. Looked up from germline, CDR1 is SEHNR and CDR2 is FQNEAQ (reference sequence). Turning to this clonotype: Its antigen is unidentified.

TCRdb re-derived calls from the RT-PCR reads in MiXCR, one entry per CDR3 protein. The sample shows roughly 700,000 distinct CDR3 sequences, around a sixth of them seen only once. The TCR sequence derives from a man aged 50 or older who received an inactivated influenza vaccine. The chain carries TRBV7-9 and TRBJ2-7, with TRBD1 matching over 10 bases. The specimen comprised PBMCs from blood, sampled 12 days after vaccination. CDR3 residues: CASSLVGTGVEQYF. The CDR3 DNA is TGTGCCAGCAGCTTAGTTGGGACAGGGGTCGAGCAGTACTTC. Full variable domain (outside the CDR3, taken from reference TRBV7-9 and TRBJ2-7): DTGVSQNPRHKITKRGQNVTFRCDPISEHNRLYWYRQTLGQGPEFLTYFQNEAQLEKSRLLSDRFSAERPKGSFSTLEIQRTEQGDSAMYLCASSLVGTGVEQYFGPGTRLTVT.